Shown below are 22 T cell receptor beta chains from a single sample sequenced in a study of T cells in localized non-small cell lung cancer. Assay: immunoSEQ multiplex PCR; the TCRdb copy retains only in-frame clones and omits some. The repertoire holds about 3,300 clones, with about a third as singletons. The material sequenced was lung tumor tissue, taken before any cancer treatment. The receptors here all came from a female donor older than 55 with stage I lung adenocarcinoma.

The CDR3 reads CASSLVRGQVLSYNEQFF. CDR3 sequence (DNA): TGTGCCAGCAGCTTAGTCCGCGGGCAGGTCCTCTCCTACAATGAGCAGTTCTTC. The V and J genes are TRBV11-3 and TRBJ2-1; TRBD2 is a possible D gene (5 bases). Germline loops: CDR1 SGHNT, CDR2 YENEEA. CDR3 length: 18 residues. Trimming left V 1 base short and J 0 bases short, with 16 bases between.

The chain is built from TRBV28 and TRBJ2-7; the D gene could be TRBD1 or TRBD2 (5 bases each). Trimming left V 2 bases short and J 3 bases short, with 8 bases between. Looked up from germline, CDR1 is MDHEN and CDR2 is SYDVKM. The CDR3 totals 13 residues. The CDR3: CASSLGTFYEQYF. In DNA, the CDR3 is TGTGCCAGCAGTTTAGGGACCTTCTACGAGCAGTACTTC.

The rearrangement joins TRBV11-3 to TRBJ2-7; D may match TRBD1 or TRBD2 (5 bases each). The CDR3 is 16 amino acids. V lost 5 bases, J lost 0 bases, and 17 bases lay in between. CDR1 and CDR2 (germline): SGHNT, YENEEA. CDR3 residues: CASSRPRGTTSYEQYF. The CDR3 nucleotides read TGTGCCAGCAGCAGGCCCCGGGGCACCACCTCCTACGAGCAGTACTTC.

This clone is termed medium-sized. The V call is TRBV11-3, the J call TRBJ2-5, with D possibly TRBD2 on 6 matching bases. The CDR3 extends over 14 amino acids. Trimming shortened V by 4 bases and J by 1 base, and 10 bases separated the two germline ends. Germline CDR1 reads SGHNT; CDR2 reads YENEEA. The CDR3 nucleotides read TGTGCCAGCAGCTCCGTAGCGGTCCAAGAGACCCAGTACTTC. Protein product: CASSSVAVQETQYF.

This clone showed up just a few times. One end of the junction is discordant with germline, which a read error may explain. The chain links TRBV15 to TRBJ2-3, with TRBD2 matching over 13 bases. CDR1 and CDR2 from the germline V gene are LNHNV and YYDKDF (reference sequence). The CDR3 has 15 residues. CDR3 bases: TGTGCCAGCAGCATCGGACTAGCGGGAGCAGATACGCAGTATTTT. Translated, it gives CASSIGLAGADTQYF.

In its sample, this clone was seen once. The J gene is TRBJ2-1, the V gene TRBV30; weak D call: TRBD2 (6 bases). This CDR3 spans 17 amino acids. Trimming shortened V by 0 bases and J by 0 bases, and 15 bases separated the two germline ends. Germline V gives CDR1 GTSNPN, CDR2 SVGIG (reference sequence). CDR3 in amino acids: CAWSVGSGLSSYNEQFF. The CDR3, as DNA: TGTGCCTGGAGTGTAGGTAGCGGCCTGAGCTCCTACAATGAGCAGTTCTTC.

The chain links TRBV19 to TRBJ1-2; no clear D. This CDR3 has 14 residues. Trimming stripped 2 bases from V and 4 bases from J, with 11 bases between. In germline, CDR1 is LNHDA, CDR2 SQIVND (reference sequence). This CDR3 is CASSISRASYGYTF. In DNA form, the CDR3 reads TGTGCCAGTAGTATAAGTAGGGCCAGCTATGGCTACACCTTC.

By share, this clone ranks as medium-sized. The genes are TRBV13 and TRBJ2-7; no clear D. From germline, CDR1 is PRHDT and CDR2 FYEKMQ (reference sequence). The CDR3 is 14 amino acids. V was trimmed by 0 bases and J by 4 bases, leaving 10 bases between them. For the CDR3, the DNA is TGTGCCAGCAGCTTAGGGAGGACGCTTTACGAGCAGTACTTC. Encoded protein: CASSLGRTLYEQYF.

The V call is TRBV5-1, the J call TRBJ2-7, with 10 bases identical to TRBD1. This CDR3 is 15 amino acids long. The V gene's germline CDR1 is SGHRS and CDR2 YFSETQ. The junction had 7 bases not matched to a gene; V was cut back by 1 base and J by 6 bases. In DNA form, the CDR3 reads TGCGCCAGCAGCTTGCAGGGACAGGGGTATAGCGAGCAGTACTTC. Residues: CASSLQGQGYSEQYF.

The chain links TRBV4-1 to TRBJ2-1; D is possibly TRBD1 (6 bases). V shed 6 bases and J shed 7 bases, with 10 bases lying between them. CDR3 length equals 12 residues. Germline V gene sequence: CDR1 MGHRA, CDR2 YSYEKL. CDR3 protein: CASSLRGNEQFF. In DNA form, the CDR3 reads TGCGCCAGCAGTCTCAGGGGAAATGAGCAGTTCTTC.

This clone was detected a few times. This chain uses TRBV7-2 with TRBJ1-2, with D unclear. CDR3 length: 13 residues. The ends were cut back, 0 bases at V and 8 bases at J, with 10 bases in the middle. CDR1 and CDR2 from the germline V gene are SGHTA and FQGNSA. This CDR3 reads CASSLARGSGYTF. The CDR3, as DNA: TGTGCCAGCAGCTTAGCGCGGGGTTCAGGCTACACCTTC.

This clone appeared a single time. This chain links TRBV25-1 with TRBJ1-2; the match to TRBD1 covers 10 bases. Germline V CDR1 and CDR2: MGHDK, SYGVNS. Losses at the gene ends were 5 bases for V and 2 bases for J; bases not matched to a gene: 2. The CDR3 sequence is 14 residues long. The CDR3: CASSRGQGNYGYTF. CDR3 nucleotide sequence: TGTGCCAGCAGTAGGGGACAGGGGAACTATGGCTACACCTTC.

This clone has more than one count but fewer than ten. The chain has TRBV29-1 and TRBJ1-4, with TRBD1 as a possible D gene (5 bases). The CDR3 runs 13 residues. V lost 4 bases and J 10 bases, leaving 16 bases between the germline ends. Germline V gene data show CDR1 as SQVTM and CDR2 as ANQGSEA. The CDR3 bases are TGCAGCGTTGCGGATAGGGGCGCAGGAAAACTGTTTTTT. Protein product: CSVADRGAGKLFF.

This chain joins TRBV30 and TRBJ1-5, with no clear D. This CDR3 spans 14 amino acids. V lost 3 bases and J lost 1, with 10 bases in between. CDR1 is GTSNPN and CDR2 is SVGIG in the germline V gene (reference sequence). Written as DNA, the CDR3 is TGTGCCTGGAGCTCCGGACGGAGCAATCAGCCCCAGCATTTT. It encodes CAWSSGRSNQPQHF.

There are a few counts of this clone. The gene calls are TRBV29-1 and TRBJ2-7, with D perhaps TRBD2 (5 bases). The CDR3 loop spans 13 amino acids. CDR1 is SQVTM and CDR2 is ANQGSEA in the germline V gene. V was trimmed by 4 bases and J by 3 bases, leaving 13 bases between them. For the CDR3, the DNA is TGCAGCGTTGTCGGCGCGGGTGGCTACGAGCAGTACTTC. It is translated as CSVVGAGGYEQYF.

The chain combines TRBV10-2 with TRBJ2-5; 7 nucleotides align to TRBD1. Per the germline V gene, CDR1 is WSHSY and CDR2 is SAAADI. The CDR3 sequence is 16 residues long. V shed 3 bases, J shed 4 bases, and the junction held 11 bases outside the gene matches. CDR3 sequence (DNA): TGCGCCAGCAGTGATCGGGATCGACAGGGACGAGAGACCCAGTACTTC. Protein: CASSDRDRQGRETQYF.

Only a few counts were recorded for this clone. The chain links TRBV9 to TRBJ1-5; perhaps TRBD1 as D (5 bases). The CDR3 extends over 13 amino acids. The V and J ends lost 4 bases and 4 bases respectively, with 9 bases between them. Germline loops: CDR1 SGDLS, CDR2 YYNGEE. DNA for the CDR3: TGTGCCAGCAGCACTGGGGGAAATCAGCCCCAGCATTTT. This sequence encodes CASSTGGNQPQHF.

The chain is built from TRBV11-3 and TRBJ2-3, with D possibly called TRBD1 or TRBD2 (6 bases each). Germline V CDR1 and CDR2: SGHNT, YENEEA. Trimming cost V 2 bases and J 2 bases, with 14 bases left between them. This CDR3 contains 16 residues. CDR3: CASSLRVGGPTDTQYF. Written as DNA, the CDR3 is TGTGCCAGCAGCTTAAGGGTGGGGGGCCCCACAGATACGCAGTATTTT.

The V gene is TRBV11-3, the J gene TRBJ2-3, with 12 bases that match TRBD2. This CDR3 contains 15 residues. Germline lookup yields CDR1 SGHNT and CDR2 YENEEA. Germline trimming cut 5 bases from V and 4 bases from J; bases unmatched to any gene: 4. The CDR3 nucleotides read TGTGCCAGCAGCCACTCTAGCGGGGGGGCAGATACGCAGTATTTT. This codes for CASSHSSGGADTQYF. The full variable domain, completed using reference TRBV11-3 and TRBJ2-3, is EAGVVQSPRYKIIEKKQPVAFWCNPISGHNTLYWYLQNLGQGPELLIRYENEEAVDDSQLPKDRFSAERLKGVDSTLKIQPAELGDSAVYLCASSHSSGGADTQYFGPGTRLTVL.

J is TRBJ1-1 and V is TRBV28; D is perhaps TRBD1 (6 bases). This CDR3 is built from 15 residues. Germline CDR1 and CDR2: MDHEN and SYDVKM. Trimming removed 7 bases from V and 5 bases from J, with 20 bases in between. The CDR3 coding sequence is TGTGCCAGCATTCCCACTGGCGGGGGGCAGACTGAAGCTTTCTTT. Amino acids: CASIPTGGGQTEAFF.

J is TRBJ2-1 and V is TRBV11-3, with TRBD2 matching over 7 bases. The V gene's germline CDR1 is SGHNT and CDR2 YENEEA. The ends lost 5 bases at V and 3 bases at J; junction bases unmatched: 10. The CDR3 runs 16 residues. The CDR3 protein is CASSRAGTTVYNEQFF. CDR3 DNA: TGTGCCAGCAGCCGGGCCGGGACTACGGTCTACAATGAGCAGTTCTTC.

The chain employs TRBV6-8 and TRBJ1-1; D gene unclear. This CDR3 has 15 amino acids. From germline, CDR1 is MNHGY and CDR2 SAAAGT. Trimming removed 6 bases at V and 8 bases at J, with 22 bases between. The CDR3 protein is CASRRNPDGLSEAFF. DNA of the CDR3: TGTGCCAGCAGGCGGAACCCCGATGGACTTTCAGAAGCTTTCTTT.